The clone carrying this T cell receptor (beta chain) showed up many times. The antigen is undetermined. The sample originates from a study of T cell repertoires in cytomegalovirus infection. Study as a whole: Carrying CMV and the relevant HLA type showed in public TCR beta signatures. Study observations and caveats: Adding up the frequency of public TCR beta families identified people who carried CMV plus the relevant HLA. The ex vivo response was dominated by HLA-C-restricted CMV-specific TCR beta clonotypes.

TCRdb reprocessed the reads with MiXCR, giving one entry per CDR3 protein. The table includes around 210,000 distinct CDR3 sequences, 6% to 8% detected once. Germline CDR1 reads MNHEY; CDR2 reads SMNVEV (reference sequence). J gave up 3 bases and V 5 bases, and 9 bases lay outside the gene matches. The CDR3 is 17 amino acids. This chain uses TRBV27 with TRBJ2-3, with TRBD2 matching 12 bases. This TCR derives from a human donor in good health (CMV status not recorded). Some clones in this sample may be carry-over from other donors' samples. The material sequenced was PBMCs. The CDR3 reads CASSLPRLAGVTDTQYF. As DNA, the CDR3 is TGTGCCAGCAGTCTCCCTCGACTAGCGGGGGTGACAGATACGCAGTATTTT.